Shown below are 31 T cell receptor beta chains from a single sample sequenced in a study of CD8+ T cells in alopecia areata. cDNA reverse transcribed from extracted RNA served as the sequencing template. Only in-frame clones appear in the TCRdb table, and some are missing; sequencing was by immunoSEQ multiplex PCR. This table holds approximately 220,000 clones, about two fifths found once. Regarding treatment: oral pan-JAK inhibitor, 5-10 mg twice daily. The sequencing here drew on CD4+ T cells sorted from blood, taken at approximately week 31, from a patient treated with tofacitinib. The receptors originated from a human donor with alopecia areata.

This clone appeared a few times. J is TRBJ2-1 and V is TRBV7-2; 9 bases are shared with TRBD2. Trimming took 0 bases from V and 8 from J; bases not matched to a gene: 8. CDR3 length: 16 residues. In germline, CDR1 is SGHTA, CDR2 FQGNSA. The chain's CDR3 is CASSLAVSGSGDEQFF. CDR3 nucleotide sequence: TGTGCCAGCAGCTTAGCGGTTAGCGGGAGTGGCGATGAGCAGTTCTTC.

The chain couples TRBV5-6 to TRBJ1-1; D not resolved. V gave up 2 bases and J gave up 2 bases, with 10 bases separating them. Germline V gene lookup returns CDR1 SGHDT and CDR2 YYEEEE. CDR3 size: 14 residues. The CDR3 sequence is CASSFPDRNTEAFF. The CDR3, as DNA: TGTGCCAGCAGCTTCCCGGATCGAAACACTGAAGCTTTCTTT.

The V and J genes are TRBV9 and TRBJ1-4; 7 bases match TRBD1. CDR3 length: 14 amino acids. Germline loops: CDR1 SGDLS, CDR2 YYNGEE. Germline trimming cut 4 bases from V and 5 bases from J; bases unmatched to any gene: 5. CDR3 nucleotides: TGTGCCAGCAGCCCGACGGGACAGAATGAAAAACTGTTTTTT. Translated, it gives CASSPTGQNEKLFF.

This chain links TRBV14 with TRBJ2-1, with 7 bases that match TRBD2. CDR1 and CDR2 (germline): SGHDN, FVKESK. The CDR3 has 15 amino acids. The trim removed 2 bases at V and 5 bases at J, leaving 6 bases unmatched. Here the CDR3 DNA reads TGTGCCAGCAGCCAAATGCTGGGGAGGGACAATGAGCAGTTCTTC. Translated, it gives CASSQMLGRDNEQFF.

The V gene is TRBV6-1, the J gene TRBJ1-5; no firm D call. This CDR3 is built from 12 residues. Germline V gives CDR1 MNHNS, CDR2 SASEGT. The germline V and J ends were trimmed by 7 bases and 4 bases, with 8 bases remaining between them. CDR3 in DNA: TGTGCCAGCACGACGGGTAATCAGCCCCAGCATTTT. This gives the protein CASTTGNQPQHF.

This chain uses TRBV9 with TRBJ2-1, with D perhaps TRBD1 or TRBD2 (5 bases each). Trimming cost V 0 bases and J 4 bases, with 17 bases left between them. Germline CDR1 and CDR2: SGDLS and YYNGEE. The CDR3 is 17 amino acids. CDR3 region: CASSVGGTGLTYNEQFF. The CDR3 DNA is TGTGCCAGCAGCGTAGGAGGCACAGGACTTACATACAATGAGCAGTTCTTC.

This clone was picked up many times. The chain links TRBV7-2 to TRBJ2-4; D is uncertain. V lost 3 bases, J lost 3 bases, and 15 bases lay in between. Germline assignment: CDR1 SGHTA and CDR2 FQGNSA. This CDR3 is 16 amino acids long. The CDR3 region is CASSFSGVFGKNIQYF. The CDR3 coding sequence is TGTGCCAGCAGCTTTTCTGGGGTTTTCGGCAAAAACATTCAGTACTTC.

This clone has just a few counts. The chain carries TRBV6-6 and TRBJ1-1; the D is unclear. This CDR3 is 14 amino acids long. Trimming stripped 7 bases from V and 1 base from J, with 13 bases between. Germline V gene data show CDR1 as MNHNY and CDR2 as SVGAGI (reference sequence). The CDR3 DNA reads as TGTGCCAGCATCACTAGGCGCCCGAACACTGAAGCTTTCTTT. Translating gives CASITRRPNTEAFF.

The chain links TRBV30 to TRBJ1-1; possible D gene TRBD1, 5 bases. The CDR3 is 13 amino acids. CDR1 GTSNPN and CDR2 SVGIG come from the germline V gene (reference sequence). Trimming shortened V by 6 bases and J by 2 bases, and 13 bases separated the two germline ends. The CDR3 sequence: CACDMGGNTEAFF. In DNA, the CDR3 is TGTGCCTGTGACATGGGGGGAAACACTGAAGCTTTCTTT.

CDR3 DNA sequence: TGTGCCAGCAGTTCGGTTACACCGCCCTACGAGCAGTACTTC. It codes for CASSSVTPPYEQYF. The chain recombines TRBV6-5 with TRBJ2-7; D uncertain. Trimming cost V 4 bases and J 2 bases, with 12 bases left between them. Per the germline V gene, CDR1 is MNHEY and CDR2 is SVGAGI. The CDR3 runs 14 residues.

The genes are TRBV6-1 and TRBJ1-1; 7 nucleotides align to TRBD1. V trimming: 6 bases; J trimming: 6 bases; junction bases outside the gene matches: 10. This CDR3 has 14 amino acids. CDR1 is MNHNS, CDR2 SASEGT, per germline. The CDR3 DNA reads as TGTGCCAGCAGGCGACAGGGTATGGGCGCTGAAGCTTTCTTT. Its protein product is CASRRQGMGAEAFF.

V gene TRBV19 combines with J gene TRBJ1-2; 11 bases line up with TRBD1. The junction had 7 bases not matched to a gene; V was cut back by 3 bases and J by 4 bases. This CDR3 has 16 residues. Germline V gene data show CDR1 as LNHDA and CDR2 as SQIVND (reference sequence). CDR3 amino acids: CASSMDRGRSGYGYTF. CDR3 coding DNA: TGTGCCAGTAGTATGGACAGGGGGCGAAGTGGCTATGGCTACACCTTC.

V usage is TRBV30 and J usage is TRBJ1-4, with D maybe TRBD1 (6 bases). The CDR3 consists of 15 residues. Deletions cut 1 base from V and 8 bases from J, with 17 bases between. Germline CDR1 reads GTSNPN; CDR2 reads SVGIG (reference sequence). This CDR3 is CAWSDGSSQGEKLFF. The CDR3 DNA follows: TGTGCCTGGAGTGACGGATCTTCACAGGGAGAAAAACTGTTTTTT.

This chain links TRBV7-9 with TRBJ2-6; D might be TRBD2 (6 bases). V was pared by 5 bases and J by 3 bases, with 17 bases between. This CDR3 has 17 residues. CDR1 is SEHNR, CDR2 FQNEAQ, per germline (reference sequence). The CDR3 here is CASSPGRAGIGANVLTF. In DNA, the CDR3 is TGTGCCAGCAGCCCAGGTCGGGCGGGAATTGGGGCCAACGTCCTGACTTTC.

This clone was observed a handful of times. The chain employs TRBV29-1 and TRBJ1-1; tentatively, D is TRBD1 (5 bases). V lost 2 bases to trimming and J lost 4 bases, with 11 bases between them. The CDR3 spans 13 residues. The germline CDR1 and CDR2 sequences are SQVTM and ANQGSEA. The CDR3 protein is CSVERGEGTEAFF. The CDR3 DNA follows: TGCAGCGTTGAACGGGGCGAGGGCACTGAAGCTTTCTTT.

This clone occurred a few times. J is TRBJ1-5 and V is TRBV2; TRBD1 matches at 9 bases. The CDR3 extends over 15 amino acids. The trim removed 4 bases at V and 1 base at J, leaving 2 bases unmatched. The germline CDR1 and CDR2 sequences are SNHLY and FYNNEI. CDR3 residues: CASSVDRGSNQPQHF. CDR3 DNA sequence: TGTGCCAGCAGTGTCGACAGGGGGAGCAATCAGCCCCAGCATTTT.

The CDR3 DNA sequence: TGTGCCAGCAGCTTTTGGGGGACCCAGTACTTC. Translation: CASSFWGTQYF. V is TRBV7-3 and J is TRBJ2-5; D is unresolved. Trimming removed 3 bases from V and 7 bases from J, with 6 bases in between. Germline V gene lookup returns CDR1 SGHTA and CDR2 FQGTGA. The length of the CDR3 is 11 residues.

V is TRBV12-5 and J is TRBJ2-2; no definite D call. V shed 3 bases and J shed 2 bases, with 7 bases lying between them. Looked up from germline, CDR1 is LGHNT and CDR2 is FRNRAP. The CDR3 runs 14 residues. For the CDR3, the DNA is TGTGCTAGTGGTTTTGGAAGAAACACCGGGGAGCTGTTTTTT. This codes for CASGFGRNTGELFF.

This clone was seen a handful of times. V and J are TRBV6-1 and TRBJ2-7; 7 bases agree with TRBD1. V shed 2 bases and J 2 bases; nucleotides not matched to a gene: 12. The CDR3 runs 17 residues. Germline V gene sequence: CDR1 MNHNS, CDR2 SASEGT. The CDR3, as DNA: TGTGCCAGCAGTGAATACAGGGGAAGACCTACTGCCTACGAGCAGTACTTC. Translating it yields CASSEYRGRPTAYEQYF.

The V call is TRBV30, the J call TRBJ2-3; the match to TRBD2 covers 13 bases. CDR1 is GTSNPN, CDR2 SVGIG, per germline (reference sequence). This CDR3 has 14 residues. V lost 4 bases to trimming and J lost 4 bases; unmatched junction nucleotides: 2. The CDR3 is CAWILAGGPDTQYF. In nucleotides, the CDR3 is TGTGCCTGGATACTAGCGGGGGGGCCAGATACGCAGTATTTT.

The chain is built from TRBV4-2 and TRBJ2-2, with a possible D match to TRBD2 (5 bases). CDR3 length: 15 amino acids. Germline CDR1 is LGHNA and CDR2 is YNFKEQ. Trimming removed 1 base at V and 3 bases at J, with 9 bases between. CDR3 nucleotides: TGTGCCAGCAGCCAAGGGACTGCTTACACCGGGGAGCTGTTTTTT. It translates to CASSQGTAYTGELFF.

Details on this clone: This same CDR3 is encoded by further DNA sequences in the sample. V and J are TRBV5-4 and TRBJ2-7, with 7 bases lining up with TRBD1. Germline CDR1 SGHNT, CDR2 YYREEE (reference sequence). The CDR3 is made up of 14 amino acids. V lost 4 bases to trimming and J lost 0 bases; unmatched junction nucleotides: 4. CDR3 coding DNA: TGTGCCAGCAGCCCGACAGGGTCCTCCTACGAGCAGTACTTC. This translates into CASSPTGSSYEQYF. Variable domain in full (rest from reference TRBV5-4 and TRBJ2-7): ETGVTQSPTHLIKTRGQQVTLRCSSQSGHNTVSWYQQALGQGPQFIFQYYREEENGRGNFPPRFSGLQFPNYSSELNVNALELDDSALYLCASSPTGSSYEQYFGPGTRLTVT.

The J gene is TRBJ1-3, the V gene TRBV30; no clear D gene. V was trimmed by 2 bases and J by 2 bases, leaving 13 bases between them. This CDR3 has 15 residues. CDR1 and CDR2 (germline): GTSNPN, SVGIG (reference sequence). The CDR3 is CAWSIRHSPGNTIYF. DNA for the CDR3: TGTGCCTGGAGTATAAGACACTCGCCTGGAAACACCATATATTTT.

A note on this clone: This may come from a read error, since a much larger clone is one base off. The sample carries other DNA sequences with the same CDR3. The chain joins TRBV5-6 to TRBJ2-1, with unresolved D. V shed 3 bases and J shed 6 bases, with 4 bases lying between them. This CDR3 has 11 amino acids. The V gene's germline CDR1 is SGHDT and CDR2 YYEEEE. Here the CDR3 reads CASSSGNEQFF. The CDR3 DNA follows: TGTGCCAGCAGCTCCGGCAATGAGCAGTTCTTC.

The chain couples TRBV7-3 to TRBJ1-1; D not certain. The CDR3 extends over 13 amino acids. Trimming cost V 5 bases and J 1 base, with 8 bases left between them. CDR1 is SGHTA, CDR2 FQGTGA, per germline. CDR3 bases: TGTGCCAGCAGCCAAGGTTGGAACACTGAAGCTTTCTTT. Amino acids: CASSQGWNTEAFF.

The chain is built from TRBV7-2 and TRBJ1-5, with D perhaps matching TRBD1 (6 bases). Trimming cost V 8 bases and J 7 bases, with 21 bases left between them. The germline V gene has CDR1 SGHTA and CDR2 FQGNSA. This CDR3 comprises 15 residues. CDR3 DNA sequence: TGTGCCAGCGGCCCCCTTTTAGGGGGTAGACAGCCCCAGCATTTT. This translates into CASGPLLGGRQPQHF.

The chain carries TRBV5-6 and TRBJ2-7, with a possible D match to TRBD1 (6 bases). The CDR3 sequence is 14 residues long. V lost 2 bases and J 4 bases, leaving 13 bases between the germline ends. The germline gives CDR1 SGHDT, CDR2 YYEEEE. This chain's CDR3 is CASSFPDRHYEQYF. DNA of the CDR3: TGTGCCAGCAGCTTTCCGGACAGACATTACGAGCAGTACTTC.

This clone was seen a handful of times. The chain couples TRBV7-8 to TRBJ2-3; 7 positions match TRBD2. Unmatched junction bases numbered 16, after V lost 1 base and J lost 9 bases. The CDR3 is made up of 17 amino acids. Germline-derived CDR1 and CDR2 are SGHVS and FQNEAQ. The CDR3 DNA follows: TGTGCCAGCAGCTTAGGGAGGCTAGCGGTCCGAGTGGAAACGCAGTATTTT. It specifies CASSLGRLAVRVETQYF. The variable domain in full, completed from reference TRBV7-8 and TRBJ2-3, reads GAGVSQSPRYKVAKRGQDVALRCDPISGHVSLFWYQQALGQGPEFLTYFQNEAQLDKSGLPSDRFFAERPEGSVSTLKIQRTQQEDSAVYLCASSLGRLAVRVETQYFGPGTRLTVL.

This clone showed up just a few times. The chain has TRBV18 and TRBJ2-3, with unresolved D. Germline loops: CDR1 KGHSH, CDR2 LQKENI. Deletions cut 5 bases from V and 3 bases from J, with 15 bases between. The CDR3 has 15 residues. CDR3 in DNA: TGTGCCAGCTCATCCTTAGCCTCTGGGACAGATACGCAGTATTTT. Protein product: CASSSLASGTDTQYF.

V and J are TRBV4-1 and TRBJ2-1; possibly TRBD1 or TRBD2 for D (5 bases each). Germline V lookup: CDR1 MGHRA, CDR2 YSYEKL. The CDR3 is 14 amino acids. V lost 3 bases and J lost 9, with 15 bases in between. CDR3 DNA: TGCGCCAGCAGCCAGACTCCCGGGGCGGGTGAGCAGTTCTTC. This sequence encodes CASSQTPGAGEQFF.

V gene TRBV30 combines with J gene TRBJ2-2, with 7 bases that match TRBD2. Trimming took 7 bases from V and 1 from J; bases not matched to a gene: 9. Germline CDR1 and CDR2: GTSNPN and SVGIG (reference sequence). This CDR3 spans 15 amino acids. The CDR3 region has the DNA TGTGCCTCCTCCCGCGGGGGTCGGAACACCGGGGAGCTGTTTTTT. Its protein product is CASSRGGRNTGELFF.